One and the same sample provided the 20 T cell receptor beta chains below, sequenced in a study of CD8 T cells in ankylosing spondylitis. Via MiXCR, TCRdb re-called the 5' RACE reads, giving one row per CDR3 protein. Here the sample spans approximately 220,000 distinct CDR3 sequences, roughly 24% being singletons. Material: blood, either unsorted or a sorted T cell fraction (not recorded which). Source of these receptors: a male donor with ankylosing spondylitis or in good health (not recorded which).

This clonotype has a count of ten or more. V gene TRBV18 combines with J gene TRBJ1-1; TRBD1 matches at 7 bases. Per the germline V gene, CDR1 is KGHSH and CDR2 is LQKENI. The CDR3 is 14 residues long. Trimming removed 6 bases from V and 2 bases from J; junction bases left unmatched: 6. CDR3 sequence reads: CASSRQGFNTEAFF. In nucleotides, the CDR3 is TGTGCCAGCTCCCGACAGGGATTCAACACTGAAGCTTTCTTT.

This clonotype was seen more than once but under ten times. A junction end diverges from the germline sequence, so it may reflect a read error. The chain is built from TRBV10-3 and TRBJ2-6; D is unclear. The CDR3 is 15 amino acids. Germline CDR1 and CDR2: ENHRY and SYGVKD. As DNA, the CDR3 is TGTGCCATTAGTGAAGCGATTTCTGGGGCCAACGTCCTGACTTTC. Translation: CAISEAISGANVLTF.

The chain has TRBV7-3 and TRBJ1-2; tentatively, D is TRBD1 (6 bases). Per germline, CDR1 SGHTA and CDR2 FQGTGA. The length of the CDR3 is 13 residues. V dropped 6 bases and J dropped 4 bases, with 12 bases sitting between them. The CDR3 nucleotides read TGTGCCAGCAGTCAGGACAGCCTCTATGGCTACACCTTC. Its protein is CASSQDSLYGYTF.

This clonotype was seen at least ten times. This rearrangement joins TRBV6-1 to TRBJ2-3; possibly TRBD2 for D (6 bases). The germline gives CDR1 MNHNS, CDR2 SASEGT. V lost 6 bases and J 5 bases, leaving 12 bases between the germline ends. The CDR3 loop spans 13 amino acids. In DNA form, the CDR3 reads TGTGCCAGCAGAGAGCGGGCGGAAGATACGCAGTATTTT. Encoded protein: CASRERAEDTQYF.

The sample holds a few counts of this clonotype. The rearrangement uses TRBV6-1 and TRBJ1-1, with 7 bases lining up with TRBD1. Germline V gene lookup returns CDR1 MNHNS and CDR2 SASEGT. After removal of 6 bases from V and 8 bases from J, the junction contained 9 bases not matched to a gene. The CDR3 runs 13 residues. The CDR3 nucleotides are TGTGCCAGCAGCCGGACAGGCCTCACCGAAGCTTTCTTT. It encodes CASSRTGLTEAFF.

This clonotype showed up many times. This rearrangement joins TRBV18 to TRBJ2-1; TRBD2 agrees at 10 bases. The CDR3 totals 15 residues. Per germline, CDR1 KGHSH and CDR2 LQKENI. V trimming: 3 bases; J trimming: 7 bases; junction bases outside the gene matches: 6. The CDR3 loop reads CASSPLAGVTNEQFF. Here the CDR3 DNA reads TGTGCCAGCTCACCCCTAGCGGGAGTCACAAATGAGCAGTTCTTC.

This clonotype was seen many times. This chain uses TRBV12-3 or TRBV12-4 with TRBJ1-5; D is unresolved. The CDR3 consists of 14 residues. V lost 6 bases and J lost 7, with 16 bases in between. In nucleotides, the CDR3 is TGTGCCAGCAGCCAGACGGGTAAATCGCAGCCCCAGCATTTT. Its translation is CASSQTGKSQPQHF.

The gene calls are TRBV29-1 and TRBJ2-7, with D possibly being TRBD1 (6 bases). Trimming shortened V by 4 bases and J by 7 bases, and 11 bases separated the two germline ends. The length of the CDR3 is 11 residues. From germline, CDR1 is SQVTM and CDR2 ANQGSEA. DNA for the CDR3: TGCAGCGTTGTCCAGGGGCGTGAGCAGTACTTC. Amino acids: CSVVQGREQYF.

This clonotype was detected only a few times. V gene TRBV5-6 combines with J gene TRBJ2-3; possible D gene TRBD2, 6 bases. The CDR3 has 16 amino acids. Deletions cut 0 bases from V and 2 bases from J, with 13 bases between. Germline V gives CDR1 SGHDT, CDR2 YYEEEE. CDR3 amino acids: CASSLASGTLTDTQYF. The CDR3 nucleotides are TGTGCCAGCAGCTTGGCCTCCGGGACTCTCACAGATACGCAGTATTTT. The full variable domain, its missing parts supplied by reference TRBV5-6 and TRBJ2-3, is DAGVTQSPTHLIKTRGQQVTLRCSPKSGHDTVSWYQQALGQGPQFIFQYYEEEERQRGNFPDRFSGHQFPNYSSELNVNALLLGDSALYLCASSLASGTLTDTQYFGPGTRLTVL.

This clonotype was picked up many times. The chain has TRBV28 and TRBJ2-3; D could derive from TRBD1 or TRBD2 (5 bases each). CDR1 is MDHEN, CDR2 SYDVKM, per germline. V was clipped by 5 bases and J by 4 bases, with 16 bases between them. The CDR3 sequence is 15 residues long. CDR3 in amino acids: CASSPGSKGSDTQYF. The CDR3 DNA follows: TGTGCCAGCAGTCCAGGGAGTAAGGGTTCAGATACGCAGTATTTT. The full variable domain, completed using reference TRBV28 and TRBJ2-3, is DVKVTQSSRYLVKRTGEKVFLECVQDMDHENMFWYRQDPGLGLRLIYFSYDVKMKEKGDIPEGYSVSREKKERFSLILESASTNQTSMYLCASSPGSKGSDTQYFGPGTRLTVL.

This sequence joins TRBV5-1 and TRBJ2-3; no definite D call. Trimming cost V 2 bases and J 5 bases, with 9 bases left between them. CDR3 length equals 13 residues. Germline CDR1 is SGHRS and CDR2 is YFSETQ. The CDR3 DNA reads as TGCGCCAGCAGCTTCACTTTAGAAGATACGCAGTATTTT. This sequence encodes CASSFTLEDTQYF.

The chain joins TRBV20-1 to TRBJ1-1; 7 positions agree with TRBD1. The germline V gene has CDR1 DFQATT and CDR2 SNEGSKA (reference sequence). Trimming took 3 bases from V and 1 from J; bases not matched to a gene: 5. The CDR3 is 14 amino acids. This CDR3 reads CSARGDSGNTEAFF. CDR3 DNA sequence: TGCAGTGCTAGGGGGGACAGTGGGAACACTGAAGCTTTCTTT.

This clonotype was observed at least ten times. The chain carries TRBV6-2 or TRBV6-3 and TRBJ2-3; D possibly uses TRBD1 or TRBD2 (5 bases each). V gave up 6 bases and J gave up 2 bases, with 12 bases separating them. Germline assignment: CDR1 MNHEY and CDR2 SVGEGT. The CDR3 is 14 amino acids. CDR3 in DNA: TGTGCCAGCAGGCGTGGTGGGACCACAGATACGCAGTATTTT. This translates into CASRRGGTTDTQYF.

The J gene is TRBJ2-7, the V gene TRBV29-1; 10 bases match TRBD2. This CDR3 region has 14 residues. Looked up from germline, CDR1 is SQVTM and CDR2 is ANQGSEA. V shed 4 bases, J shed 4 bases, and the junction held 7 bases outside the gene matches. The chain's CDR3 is CSVVVLAGAYEQYF. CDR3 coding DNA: TGCAGCGTTGTAGTCCTAGCGGGAGCGTACGAGCAGTACTTC.

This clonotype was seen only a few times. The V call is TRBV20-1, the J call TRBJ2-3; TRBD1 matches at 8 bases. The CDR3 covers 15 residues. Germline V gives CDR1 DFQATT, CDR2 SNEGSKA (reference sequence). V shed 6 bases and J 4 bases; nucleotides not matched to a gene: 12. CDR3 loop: CSAEPRTGPADTQYF. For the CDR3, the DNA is TGCAGTGCAGAACCGAGGACAGGGCCGGCAGATACGCAGTATTTT.

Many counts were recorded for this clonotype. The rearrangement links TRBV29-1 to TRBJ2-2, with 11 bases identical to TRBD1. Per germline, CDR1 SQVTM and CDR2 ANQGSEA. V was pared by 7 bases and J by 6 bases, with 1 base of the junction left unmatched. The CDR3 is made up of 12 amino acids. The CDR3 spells CSGGQGAGELFF. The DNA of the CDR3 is TGCAGCGGGGGACAGGGGGCCGGGGAGCTGTTTTTT.

CDR3 region: CASSPRGGTPNNEQFF. DNA of the CDR3: TGTGCCAGCAGTCCCCGGGGGGGGACACCGAACAATGAGCAGTTCTTC. This chain connects TRBV6-1 to TRBJ2-1; 8 bases line up with TRBD2. The CDR3 runs to 16 residues. V dropped 5 bases and J dropped 5; count of bases not matched to a gene: 11. CDR1 is MNHNS, CDR2 SASEGT, per germline.

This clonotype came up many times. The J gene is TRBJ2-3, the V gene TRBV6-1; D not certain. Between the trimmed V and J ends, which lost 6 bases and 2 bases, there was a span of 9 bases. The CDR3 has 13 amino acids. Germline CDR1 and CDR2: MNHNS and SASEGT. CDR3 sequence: CASSKRNTDTQYF. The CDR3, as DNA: TGTGCCAGCAGCAAACGCAACACAGATACGCAGTATTTT.

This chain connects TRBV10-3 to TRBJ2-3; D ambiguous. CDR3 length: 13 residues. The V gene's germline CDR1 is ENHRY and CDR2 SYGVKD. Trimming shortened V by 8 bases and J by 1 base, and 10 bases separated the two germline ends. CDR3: CAIGEQGTDTQYF. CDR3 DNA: TGTGCCATCGGCGAGCAGGGCACAGATACGCAGTATTTT.

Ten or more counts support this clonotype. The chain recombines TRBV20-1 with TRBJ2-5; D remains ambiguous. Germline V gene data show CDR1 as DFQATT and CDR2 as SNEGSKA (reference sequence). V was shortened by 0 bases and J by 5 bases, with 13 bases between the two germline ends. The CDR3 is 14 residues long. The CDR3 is CSARDQWVSETQYF. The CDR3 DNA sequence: TGCAGTGCTAGAGATCAATGGGTATCGGAGACCCAGTACTTC.